The 26 T cell receptor beta chains listed next were all sequenced from one sample in a study of neoadjuvant anti-PD-1 for oral cavity cancer. The time point here: after neoadjuvant nivolumab, at surgical resection. TCRdb's table, derived via immunoSEQ multiplex PCR, lists solely in-frame clones and lacks some. The sample shows some 15,000 clones, approximately 35% of them seen only once. This sample comprised tumor tissue, obtained after nivolumab (anti-PD-1) treatment. These receptor sequences come from a person aged 35-79 years with oral cavity squamous cell carcinoma.

The chain couples TRBV7-2 to TRBJ1-6; weak D call: TRBD1 (6 bases). Germline lookup yields CDR1 SGHTA and CDR2 FQGNSA. The CDR3 has 16 amino acids. Trimming took off 0 bases at V and 7 bases at J, with 13 bases between the two ends. The CDR3 here is CASSLAYSRGNSPLHF. CDR3 bases: TGTGCCAGCAGCTTAGCCTACAGCAGGGGAAATTCACCCCTCCACTTT.

This clone was counted a few times. One junction end disagrees with the germline gene, perhaps due to a read error. V and J are TRBV7-9 and TRBJ1-2, with D hard to call. Germline loops: CDR1 SEHNR, CDR2 FQNEAQ (reference sequence). This CDR3 region has 11 residues. The CDR3 region has the DNA TGTGCCAGCAGCTCAACGACAAAACTCCGCTTC. Translation: CASSSTTKLRF.

In its sample, this clone was seen a few times. The chain recombines TRBV5-1 with TRBJ1-5, with D maybe TRBD1 (6 bases). The CDR3 consists of 15 residues. V gave up 0 bases and J gave up 6 bases, with 13 bases separating them. Germline CDR1 SGHRS, CDR2 YFSETQ. The CDR3 DNA reads as TGCGCCAGCAGCTTGGTCCCGGGGGGCGGTCAGCCCCAGCATTTT. It is translated as CASSLVPGGGQPQHF.

The chain employs TRBV9 and TRBJ2-5; tentatively, D is TRBD1 (6 bases). Germline V gives CDR1 SGDLS, CDR2 YYNGEE. The length of the CDR3 is 14 residues. The V end was cut by 4 bases, the J end by 2 bases, with 12 bases between. The CDR3: CASSKTGFQETQYF. The CDR3 nucleotides are TGTGCCAGCAGCAAGACAGGTTTTCAAGAGACCCAGTACTTC.

The chain employs TRBV9 and TRBJ1-3, with D possibly being TRBD1 (6 bases). Per the germline V gene, CDR1 is SGDLS and CDR2 is YYNGEE. The ends were cut back, 0 bases at V and 3 bases at J, with 13 bases in the middle. This CDR3 region has 16 residues. The CDR3 is CASSVVGGRIGNTIYF. The DNA of the CDR3 is TGTGCCAGCAGCGTAGTCGGGGGGCGCATTGGAAACACCATATATTTT.

The gene calls are TRBV4-3 and TRBJ1-4; no firm D call. Deletions cut 2 bases from V and 7 bases from J, with 17 bases between. Germline V gene lookup returns CDR1 LGHNA and CDR2 YSLEER. CDR3 length equals 16 residues. CDR3 coding DNA: TGCGCCAGCAGCCAATTCACCCCGGTGAAAGGTGAAAAACTGTTTTTT. As protein: CASSQFTPVKGEKLFF.

This clone showed up just a few times. The rearrangement links TRBV5-1 to TRBJ2-7; D remains ambiguous. Trimming shortened V by 0 bases and J by 3 bases, and 4 bases separated the two germline ends. CDR1 is SGHRS and CDR2 is YFSETQ in the germline V gene. This CDR3 comprises 12 residues. For the CDR3, the DNA is TGCGCCAGCAGCTTGGGCAACTACGAGCAGTACTTC. It codes for CASSLGNYEQYF. Filled out from reference TRBV5-1 and TRBJ2-7, the complete variable domain reads KAGVTQTPRYLIKTRGQQVTLSCSPISGHRSVSWYQQTPGQGLQFLFEYFSETQRNKGNFPGRFSGRQFSNSRSEMNVSTLELGDSALYLCASSLGNYEQYFGPGTRLTVT.

This chain uses TRBV19 with TRBJ2-7, with D possibly matching TRBD2 (6 bases). In germline, CDR1 is LNHDA, CDR2 SQIVND (reference sequence). Trimming removed 5 bases from V and 3 bases from J, with 17 bases in between. The CDR3 has 15 residues. The CDR3 DNA sequence: TGTGCCAGTAGTCCAGAATGGGGGGACGGCTACGAGCAGTACTTC. It is translated as CASSPEWGDGYEQYF.

J is TRBJ2-7 and V is TRBV5-1, with a possible D match to TRBD2 (5 bases). The CDR3 extends over 14 amino acids. The V end was cut by 3 bases, the J end by 2 bases, with 12 bases between. The germline V gene has CDR1 SGHRS and CDR2 YFSETQ. The CDR3 loop is CASSSAGLTYEQYF. In DNA form, the CDR3 reads TGCGCCAGCAGCTCCGCGGGCCTAACCTACGAGCAGTACTTC.

This clone was seen a handful of times. The chain employs TRBV5-1 and TRBJ2-5; a weak D match, TRBD1 (7 bases). This CDR3 is 15 amino acids long. The V gene lost 6 bases and the J gene lost 0 bases, with 15 bases spanning the gap. Germline V lookup: CDR1 SGHRS, CDR2 YFSETQ. The CDR3 loop is CASKEGATNQETQYF. CDR3 in DNA: TGCGCCAGCAAGGAGGGGGCCACCAACCAAGAGACCCAGTACTTC.

This clone was counted only a few times. The chain joins TRBV19 to TRBJ1-5; 7 bases map to TRBD1. Per the germline V gene, CDR1 is LNHDA and CDR2 is SQIVND (reference sequence). V gave up 3 bases and J gave up 4 bases; unmatched junction bases: 0. The CDR3 runs to 13 residues. CDR3 DNA sequence: TGTGCCAGTAGTATGACAGGGAATCAGCCCCAGCATTTT. Its protein product is CASSMTGNQPQHF.

V and J are TRBV7-2 and TRBJ1-6; 7 positions agree with TRBD1. Unmatched junction bases numbered 7, after V lost 4 bases and J lost 7 bases. This CDR3 region has 15 residues. Germline loops: CDR1 SGHTA, CDR2 FQGNSA. CDR3 loop: CASSSRTGSNSPLHF. CDR3 bases: TGTGCCAGCAGCTCGAGGACAGGTTCAAATTCACCCCTCCACTTT. Combining the CDR3 with reference TRBV7-2 and TRBJ1-6 gives the whole variable domain GAGVSQSPSNKVTEKGKDVELRCDPISGHTALYWYRQSLGQGLEFLIYFQGNSAPDKSGLPSDRFSAERTGGSVSTLTIQRTQQEDSAVYLCASSSRTGSNSPLHFGNGTRLTVT.

This chain uses TRBV6-1 with TRBJ2-3; D could derive from TRBD1 or TRBD2 (5 bases each). Trimming removed 6 bases at V and 14 bases at J, with 15 bases between. Germline V gene data show CDR1 as MNHNS and CDR2 as SASEGT. This CDR3 has 11 residues. The CDR3 loop reads CASSLGDRRYF. As DNA, the CDR3 is TGTGCCAGCAGCTTGGGGGACCGGCGGTATTTT.

This clone occurred a few times. The gene calls are TRBV11-2 and TRBJ1-1; 10 bases agree with TRBD1. The trim removed 0 bases at V and 5 bases at J, leaving 3 bases unmatched. The CDR3 sequence is 15 residues long. From germline, CDR1 is SGHAT and CDR2 FQNNGV. The CDR3: CASSLEDRGGTEAFF. In DNA form, the CDR3 reads TGTGCCAGCAGCTTAGAGGACAGGGGGGGGACTGAAGCTTTCTTT.

This clone came up a few times. V gene TRBV5-4 combines with J gene TRBJ2-5; 10 nucleotides line up with TRBD1. This CDR3 region has 15 residues. Germline CDR1 and CDR2: SGHNT and YYREEE (reference sequence). The J segment lost 1 base and the V segment lost 3 bases, leaving 3 bases of the junction unmatched. CDR3 in amino acids: CASSSGQGIQETQYF. Written as DNA, the CDR3 is TGTGCCAGCAGCTCGGGACAGGGGATCCAAGAGACCCAGTACTTC.

The chain has TRBV9 and TRBJ2-1, with TRBD2 matching over 7 bases. Germline-derived CDR1 and CDR2 are SGDLS and YYNGEE. With 0 bases clipped from V and 2 bases from J, the junction kept 5 bases outside the gene matches. This CDR3 spans 16 amino acids. The DNA for the CDR3 is TGTGCCAGCAGCGTAGATCCAGCGGGGACCTACAATGAGCAGTTCTTC. Residues: CASSVDPAGTYNEQFF.

The chain recombines TRBV10-1 with TRBJ2-7, with D perhaps TRBD1 or TRBD2 (5 bases each). Trimming left V 3 bases short and J 2 bases short, with 17 bases between. The CDR3 is 16 amino acids. CDR1 WNHNN and CDR2 SYGVQD come from the germline V gene (reference sequence). The CDR3 reads CASSDYAGTATYEQYF. The CDR3 region has the DNA TGCGCCAGCAGTGATTACGCCGGGACCGCCACCTACGAGCAGTACTTC.

This rearrangement joins TRBV2 to TRBJ1-4; D uncertain. Trimming shortened V by 6 bases and J by 8 bases, and 13 bases separated the two germline ends. The CDR3 extends over 13 amino acids. The germline gives CDR1 SNHLY, CDR2 FYNNEI. The CDR3 here is CASRREQKEKLFF. The CDR3, as DNA: TGTGCCAGCAGGAGGGAACAAAAGGAAAAACTGTTTTTT.

In its sample, this clone was seen a few times. The J gene is TRBJ1-2, the V gene TRBV11-2; 9 bases align to TRBD1. The germline gives CDR1 SGHAT, CDR2 FQNNGV. The CDR3 extends over 15 amino acids. After removal of 4 bases from V and 5 bases from J, the junction contained 8 bases not matched to a gene. CDR3 loop: CASSSWTGEGYGYTF. In DNA form, the CDR3 reads TGTGCCAGCAGCTCCTGGACAGGGGAGGGTTATGGCTACACCTTC.

The chain employs TRBV11-1 and TRBJ2-7; D is perhaps TRBD1 or TRBD2 (5 bases each). The CDR3 contains 12 residues. The V and J ends lost 1 base and 13 bases respectively, with 14 bases between them. From germline, CDR1 is SGHAT and CDR2 FQDESV (reference sequence). The CDR3 here is CASSLVGEEGYF. The CDR3, as DNA: TGTGCCAGCAGCTTAGTGGGGGAAGAAGGATACTTC.

The rearrangement joins TRBV7-8 to TRBJ2-3; 9 bases agree with TRBD2. CDR3 length: 14 amino acids. Germline CDR1 and CDR2: SGHVS and FQNEAQ. The junction had 0 bases not matched to a gene; V was cut back by 1 base and J by 4 bases. CDR3 DNA sequence: TGTGCCAGCAGCTTAGTAGCGGGGGCAGATACGCAGTATTTT. As protein: CASSLVAGADTQYF.

This clone was counted only a few times. This sequence joins TRBV7-2 and TRBJ2-3, with TRBD2 identical over 7 bases. Germline CDR1 SGHTA, CDR2 FQGNSA. J lost 3 bases, V lost 5 bases, and 11 bases had no gene match. The CDR3 covers 16 residues. This CDR3 reads CASSPPTTGGTDTQYF. The DNA for the CDR3 is TGTGCCAGCAGCCCTCCCACGACGGGGGGTACAGATACGCAGTATTTT.

The chain is built from TRBV4-3 and TRBJ2-2, with D unclear. V was clipped by 1 base and J by 8 bases, with 5 bases between them. The germline CDR1 and CDR2 sequences are LGHNA and YSLEER. The CDR3 length is 12 residues. The CDR3 here is CASSQGRGELFF. Written as DNA, the CDR3 is TGCGCCAGCAGCCAAGGGCGAGGGGAGCTGTTTTTT.

V is TRBV4-3 and J is TRBJ1-1, with 7 bases fitting TRBD1. The germline V gene has CDR1 LGHNA and CDR2 YSLEER. After removal of 1 base from V and 12 bases from J, the junction contained 5 bases not matched to a gene. The CDR3 loop spans 12 amino acids. CDR3 region: CASSQGRDSTFF. The CDR3 region has the DNA TGCGCCAGCAGCCAAGGGCGGGACAGTACTTTCTTT.

This clone was recorded many times. V gene TRBV6-5 combines with J gene TRBJ1-4, with 8 bases matching TRBD1. Germline V gene lookup returns CDR1 MNHEY and CDR2 SVGAGI. V trimming: 3 bases; J trimming: 8 bases; junction bases outside the gene matches: 8. This CDR3 spans 15 amino acids. In DNA form, the CDR3 reads TGTGCCAGCAGTTATAGGGGACAGGCTCACGAAAAACTGTTTTTT. Translation gives CASSYRGQAHEKLFF.

This rearrangement joins TRBV2 to TRBJ2-7; tentative D call: TRBD1 (6 bases). The CDR3 has 13 residues. Between the trimmed V and J ends, which lost 8 bases and 2 bases, there was a span of 13 bases. Germline V gene data show CDR1 as SNHLY and CDR2 as FYNNEI. CDR3 sequence: CASDRKPTYEQYF. The CDR3 nucleotides are TGTGCCAGCGACAGGAAACCCACCTACGAGCAGTACTTC.